This T cell receptor beta chain was observed in a study of OX40 agonist ivuxolimab in advanced cancers. The wider study: The patients received agonistic anti-OX40 (CD134) antibody ivuxolimab. People who had prior anti-PD-1, anti-PD-L1 or anti-CTLA-4 therapy could take part, and around 40% had some. Findings and limits, study-wide: At 0.1 to 3.0 mg/kg, CD4+ and CD8+ blood T cells expanded clonally by week 6. Expanded clones were, on average, more numerous in CD8+ T cells than in CD4+.

Method: immunoSEQ multiplex PCR; TCRdb's copy keeps in-frame clones and lacks some. The table lists about 85,000 clones, about 86% of them singletons. Of note for this clone: Its antigen is undetermined.

V was trimmed by 5 bases and J by 0 bases, leaving 5 bases between them. The germline CDR1 and CDR2 sequences are MNHEY and SMNVEV (reference sequence). The CDR3 sequence is 13 residues long. The sequence derives from an adult with an advanced solid tumor such as melanoma, head and neck, liver or kidney cancer. This rearrangement joins TRBV27 to TRBJ2-1; D is undetermined. Material: CD4+ or CD8+ T cells sorted from blood, obtained in a trial of the OX40 agonist ivuxolimab. CDR3 sequence reads: CASSPFSYNEQFF. The CDR3 coding sequence is TGTGCCAGCAGTCCGTTCTCCTACAATGAGCAGTTCTTC.